This passage covers 32 T cell receptor beta chains from one sample sequenced in a study of patients and donors after allogeneic stem cell transplantation. TCRdb processed the RT-PCR reads anew with MiXCR; each CDR3 protein has one entry. Among roughly 140,000 distinct CDR3 sequences, approximately 40% were seen once, and the ten largest hold 50%. The sequenced sample was blood, either unsorted or a sorted T cell fraction (not recorded which). These receptors all stem from a human donor who was either an allogeneic HSCT recipient or a stem cell or donor lymphocyte infusion donor (not recorded which). It is not recorded whose cells these are; they may come from a transplant donor.

The chain links TRBV7-8 to TRBJ2-2; TRBD2 matches 8 bases. The J segment lost 2 bases and the V segment lost 6 bases, leaving 5 bases of the junction unmatched. CDR1 and CDR2 (germline): SGHVS, FQNEAQ. The CDR3 totals 15 residues. Here the CDR3 reads CASRPRGGNTGELFF. CDR3 in DNA: TGTGCCAGCAGACCCCGGGGGGGCAACACCGGGGAGCTGTTTTTT.

The chain is built from TRBV5-1 and TRBJ2-3, with D tentatively TRBD1 (6 bases). The CDR3 runs 15 residues. From germline, CDR1 is SGHRS and CDR2 YFSETQ. V gave up 2 bases and J gave up 1 base, with 11 bases separating them. The CDR3 loop is CASSFQDSRTDTQYF. The CDR3 bases are TGCGCCAGCAGCTTCCAGGACAGCCGCACAGATACGCAGTATTTT.

The V gene is TRBV12-3 or TRBV12-4, the J gene TRBJ1-1; D is undetermined. Trimming took 5 bases from V and 3 from J, leaving 19 bases between them. The CDR3 loop spans 16 amino acids. The CDR3 DNA follows: TGTGCCAGCAGTCGCGAGGCAGGTTTCGGGGACACTGAAGCTTTCTTT. Protein sequence: CASSREAGFGDTEAFF.

In its sample, this clonotype was seen a few times. J is TRBJ2-5 and V is TRBV5-6; D not certain. The V gene's germline CDR1 is SGHDT and CDR2 YYEEEE. This CDR3 is built from 12 residues. V was clipped by 0 bases and J by 5 bases, with 5 bases between them. The CDR3 is CASSLAYETQYF. CDR3 DNA sequence: TGTGCCAGCAGCTTGGCCTATGAGACCCAGTACTTC.

This chain links TRBV11-2 with TRBJ1-5; 9 bases align to TRBD1. The germline V gene has CDR1 SGHAT and CDR2 FQNNGV. Losses at the gene ends were 5 bases for V and 6 bases for J; bases not matched to a gene: 17. The CDR3 extends over 18 amino acids. The DNA of the CDR3 is TGTGCCAGCAGCCCGAGCAGACAGGGGGGGCCTCCTAGTCAGCCCCAGCATTTT. As protein: CASSPSRQGGPPSQPQHF.

The table lists this clonotype with a few counts. The rearrangement uses TRBV12-3 or TRBV12-4 and TRBJ1-5; TRBD1 matches at 8 bases. This CDR3 is 12 amino acids long. V dropped 8 bases and J dropped 5; count of bases not matched to a gene: 2. CDR3 in DNA: TGTGCCAGCGGACAGGGCTATCAGCCCCAGCATTTT. It translates to CASGQGYQPQHF.

The table lists this clonotype with a few counts. The chain uses TRBV29-1 and TRBJ1-1, with unresolved D. Trimming cost V 2 bases and J 1 base, with 11 bases left between them. CDR3 length: 14 residues. From germline, CDR1 is SQVTM and CDR2 ANQGSEA. The chain's CDR3 is CSVEKADRNTEAFF. CDR3 DNA: TGCAGCGTTGAAAAGGCAGACCGGAACACTGAAGCTTTCTTT. The variable domain in full, completed from reference TRBV29-1 and TRBJ1-1, reads SAVISQKPSRDICQRGTSLTIQCQVDSQVTMMFWYRQQPGQSLTLIATANQGSEATYESGFVIDKFPISRPNLTFSTLTVSNMSPEDSSIYLCSVEKADRNTEAFFGQGTRLTVV.

This clonotype was seen only a few times. This CDR3 is CASGARTNTGELFF. The CDR3 DNA sequence: TGTGCCAGCGGGGCCCGAACGAACACCGGGGAGCTGTTTTTT. This chain connects TRBV6-1 to TRBJ2-2, with a possible D match to TRBD1 (5 bases). This CDR3 has 14 residues. Germline assignment: CDR1 MNHNS and CDR2 SASEGT. V was trimmed by 8 bases and J by 0 bases, leaving 10 bases between them.

This clonotype showed up many times. The J gene is TRBJ1-5, the V gene TRBV12-3 or TRBV12-4, with 7 bases fitting TRBD1. The CDR3 runs 14 residues. V was pared by 6 bases and J by 2 bases, with 4 bases of the junction left unmatched. The CDR3 is CASRYGQGNQPQHF. The CDR3 region has the DNA TGTGCCAGCAGGTACGGACAGGGCAATCAGCCCCAGCATTTT.

A single count supports this clonotype. The chain employs TRBV20-1 and TRBJ2-2; D might be TRBD1 or TRBD2, each matching 5 bases. The V end was cut by 0 bases, the J end by 4 bases, with 15 bases between. This CDR3 is 16 amino acids long. Germline CDR1 and CDR2: DFQATT and SNEGSKA (reference sequence). The CDR3 region is CSARDGEGPVTGELFF. CDR3 sequence (DNA): TGCAGTGCTAGAGATGGCGAGGGACCGGTCACCGGGGAGCTGTTTTTT.

The sample holds a few counts of this clonotype. The J gene is TRBJ2-1, the V gene TRBV4-3; TRBD2 matches 9 bases. V gave up 0 bases and J gave up 7 bases; unmatched junction bases: 7. This CDR3 contains 16 residues. Germline V gene data show CDR1 as LGHNA and CDR2 as YSLEER. CDR3 sequence reads: CASSQEGGGGGNEQFF. The CDR3 nucleotides are TGCGCCAGCAGCCAAGAAGGCGGCGGGGGGGGGAATGAGCAGTTCTTC.

This rearrangement joins TRBV10-3 to TRBJ1-6; tentative D call: TRBD1 (6 bases). Germline V CDR1 and CDR2: ENHRY, SYGVKD. This CDR3 has 12 amino acids. Deletions cut 6 bases from V and 7 bases from J, with 7 bases between. CDR3 sequence reads: CAIRTGNSPLHF. In DNA form, the CDR3 reads TGTGCCATCAGAACAGGGAATTCACCCCTCCACTTT.

This clonotype was seen a handful of times. The rearrangement links TRBV3-1 to TRBJ1-5, with D unresolved. CDR3 length equals 14 residues. V lost 0 bases and J 5 bases, leaving 8 bases between the germline ends. The germline gives CDR1 LGHDT, CDR2 YNNKEL (reference sequence). CDR3 in amino acids: CASSQEAGYQPQHF. CDR3 nucleotides: TGTGCCAGCAGCCAAGAGGCCGGGTATCAGCCCCAGCATTTT. Variable domain in full (rest from reference TRBV3-1 and TRBJ1-5): DTAVSQTPKYLVTQMGNDKSIKCEQNLGHDTMYWYKQDSKKFLKIMFSYNNKELIINETVPNRFSPKSPDKAHLNLHINSLELGDSAVYFCASSQEAGYQPQHFGDGTRLSIL.

This clonotype showed up just a few times. The chain is built from TRBV5-1 and TRBJ1-1; tentatively, D is TRBD1 (5 bases). V dropped 4 bases and J dropped 1 base, with 11 bases sitting between them. The CDR3 totals 14 residues. Germline values: CDR1 SGHRS, CDR2 YFSETQ. The CDR3 is CASSPGRANTEAFF. The CDR3 nucleotides read TGCGCCAGCAGCCCCGGCAGGGCGAACACTGAAGCTTTCTTT. The whole variable domain, filled in from reference TRBV5-1 and TRBJ1-1, reads KAGVTQTPRYLIKTRGQQVTLSCSPISGHRSVSWYQQTPGQGLQFLFEYFSETQRNKGNFPGRFSGRQFSNSRSEMNVSTLELGDSALYLCASSPGRANTEAFFGQGTRLTVV.

Remarks on this clonotype: A junction end diverges from the germline sequence, so it may reflect a read error. The CDR3 DNA follows: TGTGCCAGCAGCGAAGGACAGGGGAGACATCAGGCCCAGCATTTT. As protein: CASSEGQGRHQAQHF. The chain couples TRBV9 to TRBJ1-5; 9 nucleotides agree with TRBD1. Germline CDR1 is SGDLS and CDR2 is YYNGEE. The CDR3 totals 15 residues.

The rearrangement joins TRBV5-1 to TRBJ1-1; 12 positions agree with TRBD1. This CDR3 has 14 residues. In germline, CDR1 is SGHRS, CDR2 YFSETQ. Losses at the gene ends were 4 bases for V and 8 bases for J; bases not matched to a gene: 6. CDR3 coding DNA: TGCGCCAGCAGCGTGGGACAGGGGGCATCGGAAGCTTTCTTT. Translation: CASSVGQGASEAFF.

The chain's CDR3 is CASSQEGVRQPQHF. DNA of the CDR3: TGTGCCAGCAGCCAAGAAGGGGTACGACAGCCCCAGCATTTT. The chain couples TRBV4-2 to TRBJ1-5, with D perhaps TRBD1 (5 bases). The CDR3 is made up of 14 amino acids. In germline, CDR1 is LGHNA, CDR2 YNFKEQ. V gave up 0 bases and J gave up 7 bases, with 10 bases separating them.

This chain connects TRBV27 to TRBJ2-1; 14 bases line up with TRBD2. This CDR3 contains 16 residues. The germline V gene encodes CDR1 MNHEY and CDR2 SMNVEV (reference sequence). Losses at the gene ends were 5 bases for V and 2 bases for J; bases not matched to a gene: 2. The CDR3 DNA reads as TGTGCCAGCAGTCGGACTAGCGGGGGGCCCTACAATGAGCAGTTCTTC. As protein: CASSRTSGGPYNEQFF.

The chain carries TRBV5-6 and TRBJ2-5; D may be TRBD2 (5 bases). The CDR3 totals 14 residues. Germline CDR1 is SGHDT and CDR2 is YYEEEE. The V end was cut by 5 bases, the J end by 4 bases, with 15 bases between. This chain's CDR3 is CASSPEVQLETQYF. The CDR3 DNA sequence: TGTGCCAGCAGTCCGGAGGTACAACTAGAGACCCAGTACTTC.

This clonotype occurred a few times. The chain recombines TRBV29-1 with TRBJ2-1; D may match TRBD1 or TRBD2 (5 bases each). The ends were cut back, 0 bases at V and 9 bases at J, with 18 bases in the middle. In germline, CDR1 is SQVTM, CDR2 ANQGSEA. The CDR3 has 15 amino acids. The CDR3 loop is CSVEDRGDTIFEQFF. The CDR3, as DNA: TGCAGCGTTGAAGATCGGGGCGATACTATTTTTGAGCAGTTCTTC.

This clonotype was picked up a small number of times. The chain employs TRBV7-9 and TRBJ1-4, with 9 bases lining up with TRBD1. The CDR3 consists of 15 residues. Germline V gene sequence: CDR1 SEHNR, CDR2 FQNEAQ (reference sequence). V trimming: 5 bases; J trimming: 5 bases; junction bases outside the gene matches: 6. CDR3 bases: TGTGCCAGCAGCGCCGTCGGGACAGGGAATGAAAAACTGTTTTTT. It codes for CASSAVGTGNEKLFF.

The chain uses TRBV18 and TRBJ1-1, with no clear D. Germline assignment: CDR1 KGHSH and CDR2 LQKENI. Between the trimmed V and J ends, which lost 5 bases and 1 base, there was a span of 14 bases. This CDR3 contains 15 residues. CDR3 region: CASSIRLGRNTEAFF. The CDR3 nucleotides read TGTGCCAGCTCAATCCGACTTGGGAGGAACACTGAAGCTTTCTTT. Variable domain in full (rest from reference TRBV18 and TRBJ1-1): NAGVMQNPRHLVRRRGQEARLRCSPMKGHSHVYWYRQLPEEGLKFMVYLQKENIIDESGMPKERFSAEFPKEGPSILRIQQVVRGDSAAYFCASSIRLGRNTEAFFGQGTRLTVV.

V gene TRBV7-9 combines with J gene TRBJ1-3; D gene uncertain. The V gene's germline CDR1 is SEHNR and CDR2 FQNEAQ (reference sequence). The CDR3 is 16 amino acids. V was shortened by 5 bases and J by 0 bases, with 14 bases between the two germline ends. The CDR3 region has the DNA TGTGCCAGCAGCCCCAGAGCCCTAATCTCTGGAAACACCATATATTTT. It specifies CASSPRALISGNTIYF. The entire variable domain, with the rest obtained from reference TRBV7-9 and TRBJ1-3, is as follows: DTGVSQNPRHKITKRGQNVTFRCDPISEHNRLYWYRQTLGQGPEFLTYFQNEAQLEKSRLLSDRFSAERPKGSFSTLEIQRTEQGDSAMYLCASSPRALISGNTIYFGEGSWLTVV.

V and J are TRBV6-5 and TRBJ1-6; D not certain. The ends were cut back, 5 bases at V and 7 bases at J, with 9 bases in the middle. The CDR3 totals 13 residues. In germline, CDR1 is MNHEY, CDR2 SVGAGI. The CDR3, as DNA: TGTGCCAGCAGTCGTCTACGGAATTCACCCCTCCACTTT. It specifies CASSRLRNSPLHF.

Turning to this clonotype: The missing conserved phenylalanine or tryptophan at the end of this CDR3 makes a read error likely. V is TRBV5-1 and J is TRBJ1-1; a weak D match, TRBD1 (5 bases). CDR1 and CDR2 from the germline V gene are SGHRS and YFSETQ. Trimming took off 2 bases at V and 1 base at J, with 15 bases between the two ends. This CDR3 region has 16 residues. The CDR3: CASSFSGTSWNTEAFL. The DNA of the CDR3 is TGCGCCAGCAGCTTCTCCGGGACGTCATGGAACACTGAAGCTTTCTTG.

The chain combines TRBV27 with TRBJ1-5; D uncertain. The V gene's germline CDR1 is MNHEY and CDR2 SMNVEV (reference sequence). Trimming took off 8 bases at V and 4 bases at J, with 12 bases between the two ends. The CDR3 consists of 13 residues. CDR3 DNA: TGTGCCAGCGGCCAGTCCAATAATCAGCCCCAGCATTTT. Translated: CASGQSNNQPQHF.

This clonotype has more than one count but fewer than ten. The CDR3 sequence is CASSKGGGLNYGYTF. CDR3 nucleotides: TGTGCCAGCAGTAAAGGAGGGGGCCTAAACTATGGCTACACCTTC. This chain uses TRBV12-3 or TRBV12-4 with TRBJ1-2; 7 nucleotides align to TRBD1. CDR3 length: 15 amino acids. Losses at the gene ends were 5 bases for V and 2 bases for J; bases not matched to a gene: 8.

This clonotype was detected many times. The chain uses TRBV4-1 and TRBJ1-2; no clear D. Per germline, CDR1 MGHRA and CDR2 YSYEKL. The length of the CDR3 is 14 residues. Trimming took 0 bases from V and 4 from J, leaving 9 bases between them. The CDR3 protein is CASSQEPLSYGYTF. CDR3 coding DNA: TGCGCCAGCAGCCAAGAGCCGCTATCCTATGGCTACACCTTC.

This CDR3 reads CASSEFPQRGPGETQYF. Here the CDR3 DNA reads TGTGCCAGCAGTGAATTCCCGCAACGAGGGCCTGGGGAGACCCAGTACTTC. The chain employs TRBV6-1 and TRBJ2-5, with D tentatively TRBD2 (5 bases). V was trimmed by 2 bases and J by 5 bases, leaving 21 bases between them. The CDR3 runs 17 residues. Germline V CDR1 and CDR2: MNHNS, SASEGT.

V is TRBV12-3 or TRBV12-4 and J is TRBJ1-2, with a weak D call TRBD1 (6 bases). The CDR3 is 14 residues long. Trimming removed 4 bases from V and 7 bases from J, with 16 bases in between. CDR3 residues: CASSSPLRGRGYTF. The DNA for the CDR3 is TGTGCCAGCAGTTCTCCTCTCAGGGGTCGTGGCTACACCTTC.

At least ten counts were recorded for this clonotype. J is TRBJ1-2 and V is TRBV12-3 or TRBV12-4; perhaps TRBD1 as D (6 bases). This CDR3 is 13 amino acids long. V was shortened by 6 bases and J by 4 bases, with 12 bases between the two germline ends. For the CDR3, the DNA is TGTGCCAGCAGCCTAGGAGGGGGCTATGGCTACACCTTC. It translates to CASSLGGGYGYTF.

This clonotype has a handful of counts. The chain recombines TRBV19 with TRBJ1-1; maybe TRBD1 (6 bases). CDR3 length: 13 residues. Per germline, CDR1 LNHDA and CDR2 SQIVND (reference sequence). V was clipped by 7 bases and J by 1 base, with 10 bases between them. CDR3 sequence reads: CASIPGANTEAFF. CDR3 in DNA: TGTGCCAGTATTCCAGGGGCGAACACTGAAGCTTTCTTT.